This TCR beta chain appears in the sequencing data of a study of shared clonotypes between healthy human individuals. In the study overall: Each donor's CD8 memory used one plate, CD8 naive two, each CD4 subset three. Study conclusions and caveats: It was observed that 5% to 6% of naive CD4 clonotypes were shared across several donors. Tissue TCR repertoires likely differ from these blood-only repertoires.

Sequencing was performed with immunoSEQ multiplex PCR; in TCRdb, only in-frame clones are kept and a portion is missing. The table records about 580,000 clones, roughly 98% of them present only once. It was CD45RO-negative cells, positively selected for CCR7, that made up naive CD8 cells, with terminally differentiated effector memory CD45RA+ cells excluded. Adult Caucasians living in Nashville, Tennessee made up all of the donors. Concerning this clone itself: Its cognate antigen is unknown.

The CDR3 totals 14 residues. Looked up from germline, CDR1 is MNHEY and CDR2 is SVGAGI. Trimming cost V 2 bases and J 6 bases, with 13 bases left between them. The chain uses TRBV6-5 and TRBJ1-1; D possibly corresponds to TRBD1 (6 bases). Sequencing was done on a sample of naive CD8+ T cells sorted from blood. This TCR derives from a man between 25 and 39 years old in good health. CDR3 sequence (DNA): TGTGCCAGCAGTTACAGTGCCAGGGGATCTGAAGCTTTCTTT. Its translation: CASSYSARGSEAFF.